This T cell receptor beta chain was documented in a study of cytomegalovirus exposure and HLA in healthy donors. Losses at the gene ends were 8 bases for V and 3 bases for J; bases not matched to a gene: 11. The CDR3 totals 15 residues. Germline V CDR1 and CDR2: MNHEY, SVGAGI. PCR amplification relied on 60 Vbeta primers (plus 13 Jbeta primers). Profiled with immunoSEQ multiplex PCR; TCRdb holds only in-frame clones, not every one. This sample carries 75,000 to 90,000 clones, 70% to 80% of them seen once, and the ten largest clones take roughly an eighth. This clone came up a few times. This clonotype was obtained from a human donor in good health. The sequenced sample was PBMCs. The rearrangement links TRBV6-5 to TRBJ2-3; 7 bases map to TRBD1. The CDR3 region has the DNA TGTGCCAGCGTCAGACAGGGTGGCGGAACAGATACGCAGTATTTT. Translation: CASVRQGGGTDTQYF.